The 9 T cell receptor beta chains reported below all come from one sample, sequenced in a study of blood T cell repertoires in COVID-19. The protocol was immunoSEQ multiplex PCR, while the TCRdb copy is restricted to in-frame clones and leaves out a portion. The sample records 110,000 or so clones, 70% to 85% being singletons. The source material was peripheral blood. The receptors were gathered from a man aged 50-59 years with acute or convalescent COVID-19.

The chain carries TRBV7-6 and TRBJ2-5; D is possibly TRBD2 (6 bases). Germline CDR1 and CDR2: SGHVS and FNYEAQ. The CDR3 totals 14 residues. V shed 4 bases and J shed 4 bases, with 13 bases lying between them. The CDR3 bases are TGTGCCAGCAGCTCGGGGACTCCTCGAGAGACCCAGTACTTC. Residues: CASSSGTPRETQYF.

J is TRBJ1-1 and V is TRBV28; 7 positions agree with TRBD1. The ends lost 4 bases at V and 5 bases at J; junction bases unmatched: 4. The length of the CDR3 is 13 residues. CDR1 is MDHEN, CDR2 SYDVKM, per germline. The CDR3 sequence is CASSSQGGTEAFF. The CDR3 DNA follows: TGTGCCAGCAGTTCTCAGGGGGGAACTGAAGCTTTCTTT.

The chain is built from TRBV11-2 and TRBJ1-2, with D perhaps TRBD1 (5 bases). In germline, CDR1 is SGHAT, CDR2 FQNNGV. The CDR3 consists of 14 residues. V lost 5 bases to trimming and J lost 2 bases, with 12 bases between them. The CDR3 loop reads CASSSNRQNYGYTF. The CDR3 DNA reads as TGTGCCAGCAGCAGCAATAGACAGAACTATGGCTACACCTTC.

The chain couples TRBV30 to TRBJ1-5, with 11 bases lining up with TRBD1. Trimming cost V 6 bases and J 2 bases; bases outside gene matches: 15. CDR3 size: 18 residues. CDR1 GTSNPN and CDR2 SVGIG come from the germline V gene (reference sequence). CDR3 residues: CACTPRDRGSGGNQPQHF. In DNA, the CDR3 is TGTGCCTGCACCCCCCGGGACAGGGGGTCAGGAGGCAATCAGCCCCAGCATTTT.

The count of this clone is one. The rearrangement joins TRBV28 to TRBJ1-4; D is ambiguous. Per the germline V gene, CDR1 is MDHEN and CDR2 is SYDVKM. The length of the CDR3 is 16 residues. Trimming removed 4 bases at V and 7 bases at J, with 19 bases between. CDR3 coding DNA: TGTGCCAGCAGTTCACCAGAAGGGAGTAGGAGTGAAAAACTGTTTTTT. Translation: CASSSPEGSRSEKLFF.

This clone was counted only a few times. At the DNA level, this CDR3 is encoded by other sequences in the same sample as well. The chain has TRBV7-9 and TRBJ2-1; D possibly corresponds to TRBD2 (6 bases). CDR1 SEHNR and CDR2 FQNEAQ come from the germline V gene (reference sequence). This CDR3 has 14 residues. Deletions cut 0 bases from V and 5 bases from J, with 8 bases between. The CDR3 here is CASSLAAGNNEQFF. The CDR3 region has the DNA TGTGCCAGCAGCTTAGCGGCGGGGAACAATGAGCAGTTCTTC.

The chain recombines TRBV7-3 with TRBJ1-1; 7 bases match TRBD1. CDR1 is SGHTA and CDR2 is FQGTGA in the germline V gene. The CDR3 runs to 14 residues. The ends lost 2 bases at V and 7 bases at J; junction bases unmatched: 7. For the CDR3, the DNA is TGTGCCAGCAGCTTATATAGGGACAGCGTTGAAGCTTTCTTT. Protein product: CASSLYRDSVEAFF. Full variable domain (rest looked up from reference TRBV7-3 and TRBJ1-1): GAGVSQTPSNKVTEKGKYVELRCDPISGHTALYWYRQSLGQGPEFLIYFQGTGAADDSGLPNDRFFAVRPEGSVSTLKIQRTERGDSAVYLCASSLYRDSVEAFFGQGTRLTVV.

J is TRBJ2-2 and V is TRBV29-1; 7 positions match TRBD1. The CDR3 is 12 residues long. The ends lost 7 bases at V and 9 bases at J; junction bases unmatched: 8. Germline V gene sequence: CDR1 SQVTM, CDR2 ANQGSEA. CDR3 nucleotides: TGCAGCGCCAATACAGGGGACAGGGAGCTGTTTTTT. This encodes CSANTGDRELFF.

V usage is TRBV29-1 and J usage is TRBJ2-1; D is possibly TRBD2 (5 bases). Trimming pared 6 bases from V and 5 bases from J, leaving 17 bases between. Per the germline V gene, CDR1 is SQVTM and CDR2 is ANQGSEA. This CDR3 region has 14 residues. The CDR3 here is CSVLPSTGNNEQFF. CDR3 nucleotides: TGCAGCGTCCTGCCTAGCACTGGTAACAATGAGCAGTTCTTC.